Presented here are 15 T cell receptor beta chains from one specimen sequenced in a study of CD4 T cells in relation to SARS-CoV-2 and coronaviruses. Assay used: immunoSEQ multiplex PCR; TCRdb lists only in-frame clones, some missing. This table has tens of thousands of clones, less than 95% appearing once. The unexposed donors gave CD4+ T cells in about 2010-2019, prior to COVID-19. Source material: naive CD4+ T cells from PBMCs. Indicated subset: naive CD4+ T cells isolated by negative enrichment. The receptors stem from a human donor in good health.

CDR3 sequence: CASSFYQSSGNTIYF. The CDR3 DNA sequence: TGTGCCAGCAGCTTCTATCAGAGCTCTGGAAACACCATATATTTT. This chain links TRBV5-4 with TRBJ1-3; D remains unclear. The CDR3 runs to 15 residues. CDR1 SGHNT and CDR2 YYREEE come from the germline V gene (reference sequence). The ends were cut back, 2 bases at V and 0 bases at J, with 9 bases in the middle.

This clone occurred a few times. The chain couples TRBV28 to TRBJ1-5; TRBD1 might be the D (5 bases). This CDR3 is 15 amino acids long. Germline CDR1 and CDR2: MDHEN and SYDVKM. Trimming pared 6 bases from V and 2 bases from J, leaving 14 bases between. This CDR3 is CASRGAGTGNQPQHF. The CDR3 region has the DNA TGTGCCAGCAGGGGCGCGGGGACTGGCAATCAGCCCCAGCATTTT.

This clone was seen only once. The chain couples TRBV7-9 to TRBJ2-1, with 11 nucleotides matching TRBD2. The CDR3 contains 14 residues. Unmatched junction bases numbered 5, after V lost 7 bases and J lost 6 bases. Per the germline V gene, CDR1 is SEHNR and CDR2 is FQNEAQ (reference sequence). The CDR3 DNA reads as TGTGCCAGCACCTTCCTAGCGGGGGGCAATGAGCAGTTCTTC. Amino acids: CASTFLAGGNEQFF.

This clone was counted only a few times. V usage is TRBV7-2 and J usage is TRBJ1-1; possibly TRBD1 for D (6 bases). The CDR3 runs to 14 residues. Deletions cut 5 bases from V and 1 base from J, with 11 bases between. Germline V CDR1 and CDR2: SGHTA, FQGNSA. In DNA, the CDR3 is TGTGCCAGCAGCGAACAGGGAGGGAACACTGAAGCTTTCTTT. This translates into CASSEQGGNTEAFF.

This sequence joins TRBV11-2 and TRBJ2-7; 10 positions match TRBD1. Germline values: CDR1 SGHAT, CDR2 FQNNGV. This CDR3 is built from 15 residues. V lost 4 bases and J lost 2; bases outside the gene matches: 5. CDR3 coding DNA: TGTGCCAGCAGCTACGACAGGGGGCCAGCCTACGAGCAGTACTTC. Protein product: CASSYDRGPAYEQYF.

This CDR3 reads CASSQRDYKQYF. CDR3 DNA sequence: TGTGCCAGCAGCCAGCGGGACTATAAGCAGTACTTC. The rearrangement uses TRBV3-1 (or the pseudogene TRBV3-2) and TRBJ2-7; TRBD2 matches at 7 bases. J was trimmed by 8 bases and V by 3 bases; bases with no gene match: 4. The CDR3 spans 12 residues. Germline V gene data show CDR1 as LGHDT and CDR2 as YNNKEL (reference sequence).

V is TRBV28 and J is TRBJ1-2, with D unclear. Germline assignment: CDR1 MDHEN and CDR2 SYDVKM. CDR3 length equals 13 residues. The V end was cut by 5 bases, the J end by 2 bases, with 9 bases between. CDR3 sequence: CASSPTRNYGYTF. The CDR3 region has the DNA TGTGCCAGCAGTCCCACCAGGAACTATGGCTACACCTTC.

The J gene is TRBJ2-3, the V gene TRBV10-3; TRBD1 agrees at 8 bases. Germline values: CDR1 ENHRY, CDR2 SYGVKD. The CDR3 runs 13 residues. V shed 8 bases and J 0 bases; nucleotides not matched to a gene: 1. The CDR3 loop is CAIAGGSTDTQYF. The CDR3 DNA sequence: TGTGCCATCGCAGGGGGCAGCACAGATACGCAGTATTTT.

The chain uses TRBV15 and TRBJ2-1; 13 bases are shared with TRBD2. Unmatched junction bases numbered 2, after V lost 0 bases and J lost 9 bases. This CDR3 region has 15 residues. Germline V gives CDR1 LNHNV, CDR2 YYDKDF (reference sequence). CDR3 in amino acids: CATSRELAGGFEQFF. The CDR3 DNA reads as TGTGCCACCAGCAGAGAACTAGCGGGAGGGTTTGAGCAGTTCTTC.

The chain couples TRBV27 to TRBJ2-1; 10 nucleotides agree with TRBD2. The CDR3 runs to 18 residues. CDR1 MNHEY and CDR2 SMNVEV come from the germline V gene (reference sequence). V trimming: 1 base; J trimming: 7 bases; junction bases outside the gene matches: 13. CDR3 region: CASSLWPSGRIGSNEQFF. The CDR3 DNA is TGTGCCAGCAGTTTATGGCCTAGCGGGAGAATCGGGAGTAATGAGCAGTTCTTC.

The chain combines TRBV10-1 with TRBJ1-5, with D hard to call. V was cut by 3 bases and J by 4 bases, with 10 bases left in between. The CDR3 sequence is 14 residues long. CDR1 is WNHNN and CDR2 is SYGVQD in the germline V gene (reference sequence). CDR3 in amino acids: CASSDGGRNQPQHF. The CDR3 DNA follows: TGCGCCAGCAGTGACGGAGGGAGGAATCAGCCCCAGCATTTT.

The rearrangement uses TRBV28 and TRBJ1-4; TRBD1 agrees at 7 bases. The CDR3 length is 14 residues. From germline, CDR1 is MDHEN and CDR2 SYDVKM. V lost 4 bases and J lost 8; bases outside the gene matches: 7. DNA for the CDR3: TGTGCCAGCAGTTCCGGACAGGTTGGCGAAAAACTGTTTTTT. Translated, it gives CASSSGQVGEKLFF.

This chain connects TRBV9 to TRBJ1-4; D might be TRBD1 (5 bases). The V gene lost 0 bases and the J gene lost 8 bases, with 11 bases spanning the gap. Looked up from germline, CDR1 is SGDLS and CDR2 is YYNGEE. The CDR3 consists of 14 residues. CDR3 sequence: CASSVVRRQEKLFF. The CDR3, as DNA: TGTGCCAGCAGCGTAGTTCGGCGACAGGAAAAACTGTTTTTT.

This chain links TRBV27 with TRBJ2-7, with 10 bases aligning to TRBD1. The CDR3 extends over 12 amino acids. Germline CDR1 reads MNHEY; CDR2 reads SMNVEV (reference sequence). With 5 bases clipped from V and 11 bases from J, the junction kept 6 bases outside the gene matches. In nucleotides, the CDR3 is TGTGCCAGCAGTCCCGGGACAGGGGAGGAGTACTTC. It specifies CASSPGTGEEYF.

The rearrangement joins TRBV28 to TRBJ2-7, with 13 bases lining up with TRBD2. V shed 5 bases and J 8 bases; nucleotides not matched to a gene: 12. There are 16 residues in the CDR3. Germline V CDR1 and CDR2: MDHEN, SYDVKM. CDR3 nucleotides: TGTGCCAGCAGTGCCGGACTAGCGGGAGTGGGCCTCAAGCAGTACTTC. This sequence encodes CASSAGLAGVGLKQYF.